This TCR beta chain was recovered during a study of coeliac disease. TCRdb's copy holds only in-frame clones and misses some; the assay was immunoSEQ multiplex PCR. Among several thousand clones listed, approximately 70% were seen once. Germline V gene lookup returns CDR1 MNHEY and CDR2 SMNVEV (reference sequence). The CDR3 extends over 14 amino acids. The V end was cut by 4 bases, the J end by 2 bases, with 12 bases between. The sequencing input was intraepithelial lymphocytes from the gut. The rearrangement joins TRBV27 to TRBJ2-7; weak D call: TRBD1 (6 bases). This TCR was recovered from a man aged 25 to 40 with celiac disease. DNA of the CDR3: TGTGCCAGCAGTTACCGGGACAACCCCTACGAGCAGTACTTC. Translated, it gives CASSYRDNPYEQYF.